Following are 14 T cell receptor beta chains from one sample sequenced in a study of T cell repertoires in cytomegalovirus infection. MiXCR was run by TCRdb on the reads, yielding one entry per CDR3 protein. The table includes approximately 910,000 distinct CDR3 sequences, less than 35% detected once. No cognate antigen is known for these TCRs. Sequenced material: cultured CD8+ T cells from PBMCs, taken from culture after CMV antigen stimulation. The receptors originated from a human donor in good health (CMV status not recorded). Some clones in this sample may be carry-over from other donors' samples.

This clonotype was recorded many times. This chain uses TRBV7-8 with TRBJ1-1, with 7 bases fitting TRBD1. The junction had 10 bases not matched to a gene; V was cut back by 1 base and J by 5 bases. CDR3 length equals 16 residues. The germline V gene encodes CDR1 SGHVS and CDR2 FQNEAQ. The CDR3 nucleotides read TGTGCCAGCAGCTTAGGGGGTGACAGGGCGAAAACTGAAGCTTTCTTT. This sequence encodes CASSLGGDRAKTEAFF.

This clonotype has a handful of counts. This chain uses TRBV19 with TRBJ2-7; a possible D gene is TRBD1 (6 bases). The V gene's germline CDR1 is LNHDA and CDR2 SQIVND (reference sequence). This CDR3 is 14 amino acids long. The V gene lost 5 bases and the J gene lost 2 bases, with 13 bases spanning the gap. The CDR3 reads CASSARQDPYEQYF. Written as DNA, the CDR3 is TGTGCCAGTAGTGCCCGACAGGATCCCTACGAGCAGTACTTC.

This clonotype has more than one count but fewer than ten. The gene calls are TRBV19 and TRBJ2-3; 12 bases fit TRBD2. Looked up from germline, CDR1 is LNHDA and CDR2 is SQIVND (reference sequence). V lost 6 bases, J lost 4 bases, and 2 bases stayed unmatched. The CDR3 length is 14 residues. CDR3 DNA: TGTGCCAGTAGGGCTAGCGGGGGGGCAGATACGCAGTATTTT. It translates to CASRASGGADTQYF.

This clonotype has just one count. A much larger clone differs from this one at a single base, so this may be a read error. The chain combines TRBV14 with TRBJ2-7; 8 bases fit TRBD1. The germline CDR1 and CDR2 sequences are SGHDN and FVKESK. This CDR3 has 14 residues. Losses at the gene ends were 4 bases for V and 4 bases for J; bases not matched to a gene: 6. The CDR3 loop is CASSPRQGWYEQYF. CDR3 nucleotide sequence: TGTGCCAGCAGCCCTCGACAGGGGTGGTACGAGCAGTACTTC.

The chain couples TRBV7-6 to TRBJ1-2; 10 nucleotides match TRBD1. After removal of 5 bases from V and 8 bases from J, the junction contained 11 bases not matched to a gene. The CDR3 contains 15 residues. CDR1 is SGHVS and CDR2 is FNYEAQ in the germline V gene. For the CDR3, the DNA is TGTGCCAGCAGCAAAGGGACAGGGGTCCCCCTCGGCTACACCTTC. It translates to CASSKGTGVPLGYTF. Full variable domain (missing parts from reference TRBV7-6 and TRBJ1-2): GAGVSQSPRYKVTKRGQDVALRCDPISGHVSLYWYRQALGQGPEFLTYFNYEAQQDKSGLPNDRFSAERPEGSISTLTIQRTEQRDSAMYRCASSKGTGVPLGYTFGSGTRLTVV.

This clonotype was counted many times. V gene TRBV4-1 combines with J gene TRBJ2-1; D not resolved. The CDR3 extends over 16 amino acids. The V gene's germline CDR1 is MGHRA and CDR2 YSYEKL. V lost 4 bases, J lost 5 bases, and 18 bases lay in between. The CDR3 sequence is CASSPLEAPPNNEQFF. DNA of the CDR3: TGCGCCAGCAGCCCCCTTGAGGCTCCCCCTAACAATGAGCAGTTCTTC.

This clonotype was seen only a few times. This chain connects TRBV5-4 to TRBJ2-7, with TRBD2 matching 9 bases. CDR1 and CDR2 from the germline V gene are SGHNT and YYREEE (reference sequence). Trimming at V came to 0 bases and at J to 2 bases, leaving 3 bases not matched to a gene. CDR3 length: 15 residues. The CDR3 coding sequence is TGTGCCAGCAGCTTGGTAGCGGGGGTCACCTACGAGCAGTACTTC. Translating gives CASSLVAGVTYEQYF. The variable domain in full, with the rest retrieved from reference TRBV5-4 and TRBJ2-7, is ETGVTQSPTHLIKTRGQQVTLRCSSQSGHNTVSWYQQALGQGPQFIFQYYREEENGRGNFPPRFSGLQFPNYSSELNVNALELDDSALYLCASSLVAGVTYEQYFGPGTRLTVT.

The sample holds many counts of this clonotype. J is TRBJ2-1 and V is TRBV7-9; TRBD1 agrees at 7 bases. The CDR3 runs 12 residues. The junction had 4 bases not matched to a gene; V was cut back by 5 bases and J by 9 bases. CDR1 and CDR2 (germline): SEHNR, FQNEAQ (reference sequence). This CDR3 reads CASSLAGGEQFF. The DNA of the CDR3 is TGTGCCAGCAGCCTCGCAGGGGGTGAGCAGTTCTTC.

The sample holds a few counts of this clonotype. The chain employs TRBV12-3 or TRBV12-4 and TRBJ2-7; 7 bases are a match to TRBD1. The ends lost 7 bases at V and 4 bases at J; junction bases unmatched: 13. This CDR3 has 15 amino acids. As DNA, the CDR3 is TGTGCCAGCACCCCCCGGGACAGAGATATTTACGAGCAGTACTTC. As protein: CASTPRDRDIYEQYF.

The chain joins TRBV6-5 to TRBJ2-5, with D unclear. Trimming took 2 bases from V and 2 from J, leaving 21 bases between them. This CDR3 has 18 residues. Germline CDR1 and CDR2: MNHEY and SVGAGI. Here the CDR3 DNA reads TGTGCCAGCAGTTACCGATTCCTAGGCGGTAAATATCAAGAGACCCAGTACTTC. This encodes CASSYRFLGGKYQETQYF.

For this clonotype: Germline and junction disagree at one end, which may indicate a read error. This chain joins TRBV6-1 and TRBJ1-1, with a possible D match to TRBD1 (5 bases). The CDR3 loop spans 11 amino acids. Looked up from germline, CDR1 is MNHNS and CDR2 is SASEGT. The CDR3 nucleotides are TGTGCCACCAGTAGACAGATTGAAGCTTTCTTT. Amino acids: CATSRQIEAFF.

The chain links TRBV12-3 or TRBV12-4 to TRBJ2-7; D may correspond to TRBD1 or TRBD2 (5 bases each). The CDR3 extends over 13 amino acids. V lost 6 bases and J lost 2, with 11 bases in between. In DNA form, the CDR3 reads TGTGCCAGCAGCTGGGACGGAACCTACGAGCAGTACGTC. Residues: CASSWDGTYEQYV.

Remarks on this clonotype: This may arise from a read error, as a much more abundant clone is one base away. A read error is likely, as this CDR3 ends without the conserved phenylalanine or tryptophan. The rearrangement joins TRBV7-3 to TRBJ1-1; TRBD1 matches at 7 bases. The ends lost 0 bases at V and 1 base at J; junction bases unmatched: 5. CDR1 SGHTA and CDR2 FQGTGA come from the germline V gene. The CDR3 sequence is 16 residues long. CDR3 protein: CASSLTRQGRNTEAFI. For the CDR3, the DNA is TGTGCCAGCAGCTTAACCCGACAGGGTCGGAACACTGAAGCTTTCATT.

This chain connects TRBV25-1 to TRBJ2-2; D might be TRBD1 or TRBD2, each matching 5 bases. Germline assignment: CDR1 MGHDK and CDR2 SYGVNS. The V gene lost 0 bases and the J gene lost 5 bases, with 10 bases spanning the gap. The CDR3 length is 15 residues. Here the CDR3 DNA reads TGTGCCAGCAGTGAATATAAATGGGGGACCGGGGAGCTGTTTTTT. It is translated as CASSEYKWGTGELFF.